The T cell receptor beta chain described here comes from a study of cytomegalovirus exposure and HLA in healthy donors. The CDR3 is 17 residues long. Germline CDR1 and CDR2: MDHEN and SYDVKM. The J segment lost 0 bases and the V segment lost 2 bases, leaving 7 bases of the junction unmatched. The PCR was carried out with 60 Vbeta primers and 13 Jbeta primers. The protocol was immunoSEQ multiplex PCR, while the TCRdb copy is restricted to in-frame clones and leaves out a portion. The table shows roughly 100,000 clones, with 75% to 85% occurring only once. For this clone: Its antigen remains unknown.

The study, taken as a whole, reports: The authors excluded some V segments, including TRBV6-2 and TRBV6-3, as indistinguishable. Trimming of TCR beta V- and J-genes showed a link, identified in a later analysis, to a missense DCLRE1C variant. It was assumed in the presence/absence analyses that sequencing depth was roughly uniform across donors. An analysis was carried out at a later point. It showed that HLA-associated TCR beta chains were more clonally expanded than equally common non-associated chains.

This sequence originates from a man under 40 in good health and CMV-seropositive. Sequenced: PBMCs. The chain uses TRBV28 and TRBJ2-1, with 7 bases that match TRBD2. As DNA, the CDR3 is TGTGCCAGCAGTTTACTTCTAGCGGAGGTCTCCTACAATGAGCAGTTCTTC. Protein product: CASSLLLAEVSYNEQFF.